This TCR beta chain emerged from a study of T cells in localized non-small cell lung cancer. Notes on the study in general: Uninvolved adjacent lung, not tumor, had the highest T cell clonality. Because only a single region of the tumor was sequenced, heterogeneity remains possible. The appearance of a median about 60 of the top 100 tumor clones was seen in adjacent lung.

CDR1 and CDR2 (germline): MNHNS, SASEGT. The V gene lost 6 bases and the J gene lost 3 bases, with 6 bases spanning the gap. This CDR3 spans 12 amino acids. Sequencing used immunoSEQ multiplex PCR; TCRdb keeps in-frame clones, though not all of them. The sample shows about 40,000 clones, 81% of them seen only once. A remark on this clone: No antigen is known for it.

This TCR derives from a male donor older than 55 with stage II lung adenocarcinoma. The sequencing here drew on peripheral blood mononuclear cells, taken before any cancer treatment. This sequence joins TRBV6-1 and TRBJ1-3; D gene unclear. The CDR3 sequence: CASRAVGNTIYF. For the CDR3, the DNA is TGTGCCAGCAGGGCAGTTGGAAACACCATATATTTT.